This T cell receptor beta chain was observed in a study of T-cell reconstitution after alpha-beta-depleted transplantation in children. From germline, CDR1 is SGHRS and CDR2 YFSETQ. J gave up 10 bases and V 5 bases, and 11 bases lay outside the gene matches. This CDR3 contains 14 residues. A note on this clonotype: What it binds is not known.

Unique molecular identifiers featured in how the TCRbeta library was prepared. TCRdb ran MiXCR on the PCR reads and lists one entry per CDR3 protein. The sample yields 45,000 to 60,000 distinct CDR3 sequences, roughly 50% seen once. Study findings and constraints: Roughly two months post-transplant, alpha-beta T cells reportedly originated from several hundred graft clones that had expanded. Newly produced T cells mostly accounted for T-cell counts and diversity one year post-transplant.

This TCR was sampled from a boy under two years old with SCID, due to receive a stem cell transplant. This chain connects TRBV5-1 to TRBJ2-1; 8 nucleotides agree with TRBD1. The sample here was peripheral blood, taken before TCRalphabeta/CD19-depleted stem cell transplant. Written as DNA, the CDR3 is TGCGCCAGCAGACCAGACCAGGGGGCAAGGGAGCAGTTCTTC. Protein: CASRPDQGAREQFF.